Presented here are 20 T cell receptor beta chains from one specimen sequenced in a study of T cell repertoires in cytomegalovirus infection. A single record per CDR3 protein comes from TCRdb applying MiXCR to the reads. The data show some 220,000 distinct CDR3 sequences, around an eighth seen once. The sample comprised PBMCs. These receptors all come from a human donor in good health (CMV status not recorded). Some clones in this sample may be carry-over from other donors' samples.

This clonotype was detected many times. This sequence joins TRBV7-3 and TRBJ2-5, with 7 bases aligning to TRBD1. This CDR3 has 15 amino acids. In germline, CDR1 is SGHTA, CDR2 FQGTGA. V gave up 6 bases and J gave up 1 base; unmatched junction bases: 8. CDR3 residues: CASSQTGTAQETQYF. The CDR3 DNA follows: TGTGCCAGCAGTCAGACTGGGACAGCCCAAGAGACCCAGTACTTC.

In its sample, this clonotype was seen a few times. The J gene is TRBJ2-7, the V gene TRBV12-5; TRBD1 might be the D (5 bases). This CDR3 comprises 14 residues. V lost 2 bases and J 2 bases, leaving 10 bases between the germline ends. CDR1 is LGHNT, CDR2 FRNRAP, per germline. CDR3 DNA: TGTGCTAGTGGTTTGTCAGGGTTTCCCTACGAGCAGTACTTC. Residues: CASGLSGFPYEQYF.

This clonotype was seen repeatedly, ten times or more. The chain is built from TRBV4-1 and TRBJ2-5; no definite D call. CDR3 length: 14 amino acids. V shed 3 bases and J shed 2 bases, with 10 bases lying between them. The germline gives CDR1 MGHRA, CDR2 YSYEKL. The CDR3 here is CASSHAGPQETQYF. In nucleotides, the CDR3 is TGCGCCAGCAGCCACGCCGGGCCTCAAGAGACCCAGTACTTC.

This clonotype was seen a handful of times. The CDR3 loop reads CASSIVGGTEAFF. The DNA of the CDR3 is TGTGCCAGTAGTATAGTAGGGGGCACTGAAGCTTTCTTT. J is TRBJ1-1 and V is TRBV19, with a tentative D call TRBD1 (6 bases). The V and J ends lost 1 base and 4 bases respectively, with 7 bases between them. This CDR3 contains 13 residues. Per the germline V gene, CDR1 is LNHDA and CDR2 is SQIVND (reference sequence).

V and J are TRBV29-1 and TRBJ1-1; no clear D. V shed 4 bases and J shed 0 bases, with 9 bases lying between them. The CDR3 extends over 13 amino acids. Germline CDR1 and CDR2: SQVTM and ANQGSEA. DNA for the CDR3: TGCAGCGTTGGAACGCAGGTGAACACTGAAGCTTTCTTT. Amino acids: CSVGTQVNTEAFF.

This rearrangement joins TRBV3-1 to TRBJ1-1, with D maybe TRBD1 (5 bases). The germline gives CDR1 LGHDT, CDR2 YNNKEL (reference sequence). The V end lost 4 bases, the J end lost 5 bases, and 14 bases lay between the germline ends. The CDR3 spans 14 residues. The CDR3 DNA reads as TGTGCCAGCAGCCCATCCGGGGCAAGGACTGAAGCTTTCTTT. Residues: CASSPSGARTEAFF.

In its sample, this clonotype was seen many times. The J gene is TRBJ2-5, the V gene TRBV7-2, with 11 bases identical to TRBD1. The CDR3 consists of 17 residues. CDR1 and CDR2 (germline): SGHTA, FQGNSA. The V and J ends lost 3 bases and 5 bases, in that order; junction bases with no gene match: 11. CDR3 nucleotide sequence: TGTGCCAGCAGCTTTCGGACAGGGGGCGCTGTTGGTGAGACCCAGTACTTC. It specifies CASSFRTGGAVGETQYF.

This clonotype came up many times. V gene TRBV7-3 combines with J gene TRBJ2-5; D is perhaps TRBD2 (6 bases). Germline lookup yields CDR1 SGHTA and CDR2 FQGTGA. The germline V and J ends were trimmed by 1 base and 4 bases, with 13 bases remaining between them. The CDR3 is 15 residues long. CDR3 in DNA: TGTGCCAGCAGCTTAAAAGGGCGGGACGCAGAGACCCAGTACTTC. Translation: CASSLKGRDAETQYF. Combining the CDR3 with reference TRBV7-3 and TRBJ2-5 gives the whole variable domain GAGVSQTPSNKVTEKGKYVELRCDPISGHTALYWYRQSLGQGPEFLIYFQGTGAADDSGLPNDRFFAVRPEGSVSTLKIQRTERGDSAVYLCASSLKGRDAETQYFGPGTRLLVL.

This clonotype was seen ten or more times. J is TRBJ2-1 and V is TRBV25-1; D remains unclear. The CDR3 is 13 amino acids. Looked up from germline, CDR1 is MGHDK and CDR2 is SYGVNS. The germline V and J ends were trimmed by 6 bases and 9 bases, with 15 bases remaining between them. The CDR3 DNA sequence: TGTGCCAGCAGGAGGCTTTCTCATCTTGAGCAGTTCTTC. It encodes CASRRLSHLEQFF.

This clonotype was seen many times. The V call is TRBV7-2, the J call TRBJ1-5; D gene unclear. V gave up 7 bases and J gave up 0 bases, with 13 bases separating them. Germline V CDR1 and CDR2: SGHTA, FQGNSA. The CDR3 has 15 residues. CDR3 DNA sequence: TGTGCCAGCAAATTTAGGGCCGATAGCAATCAGCCCCAGCATTTT. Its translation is CASKFRADSNQPQHF.

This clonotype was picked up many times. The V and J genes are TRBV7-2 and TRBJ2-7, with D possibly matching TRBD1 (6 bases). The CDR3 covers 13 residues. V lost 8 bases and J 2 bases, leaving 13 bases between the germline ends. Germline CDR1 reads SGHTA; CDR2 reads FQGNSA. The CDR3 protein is CASGTRGPYEQYF. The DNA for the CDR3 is TGTGCCAGCGGGACCAGGGGACCCTACGAGCAGTACTTC. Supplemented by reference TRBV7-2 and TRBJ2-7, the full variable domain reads GAGVSQSPSNKVTEKGKDVELRCDPISGHTALYWYRQSLGQGLEFLIYFQGNSAPDKSGLPSDRFSAERTGGSVSTLTIQRTQQEDSAVYLCASGTRGPYEQYFGPGTRLTVT.

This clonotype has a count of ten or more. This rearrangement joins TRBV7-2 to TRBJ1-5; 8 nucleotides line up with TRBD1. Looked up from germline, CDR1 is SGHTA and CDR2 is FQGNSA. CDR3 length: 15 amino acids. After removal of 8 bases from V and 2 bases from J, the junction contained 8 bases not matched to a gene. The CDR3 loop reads CASRGQGDGNQPQHF. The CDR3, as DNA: TGTGCCAGCCGAGGACAGGGTGATGGCAATCAGCCCCAGCATTTT.

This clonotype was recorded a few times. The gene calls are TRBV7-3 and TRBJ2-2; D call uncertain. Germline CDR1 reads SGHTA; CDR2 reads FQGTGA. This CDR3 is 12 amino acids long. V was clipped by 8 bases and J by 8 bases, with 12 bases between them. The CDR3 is CASGVGSGELFF. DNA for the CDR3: TGTGCCAGCGGCGTGGGGTCAGGGGAGCTGTTTTTT.

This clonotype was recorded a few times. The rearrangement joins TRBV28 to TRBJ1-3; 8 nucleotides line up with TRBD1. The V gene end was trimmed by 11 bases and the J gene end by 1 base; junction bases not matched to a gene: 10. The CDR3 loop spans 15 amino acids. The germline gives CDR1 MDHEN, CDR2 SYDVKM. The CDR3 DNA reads TGTGCCGCTTGGGGGACAGGTGAATCTGGAAACACCATATATTTT. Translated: CAAWGTGESGNTIYF.

This CDR3 reads CSVVTSGGTDTQYF. CDR3 DNA sequence: TGCAGCGTCGTGACTAGCGGGGGCACAGATACGCAGTATTTT. The chain combines TRBV29-1 with TRBJ2-3; 11 bases line up with TRBD2. The V gene's germline CDR1 is SQVTM and CDR2 ANQGSEA. This CDR3 has 14 amino acids. J lost 1 base, V lost 6 bases, and 3 bases had no gene match.

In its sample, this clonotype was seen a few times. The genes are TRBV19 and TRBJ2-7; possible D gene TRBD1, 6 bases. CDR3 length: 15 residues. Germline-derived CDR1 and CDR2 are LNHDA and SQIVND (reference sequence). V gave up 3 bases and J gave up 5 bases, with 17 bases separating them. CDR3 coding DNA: TGTGCCAGTAGTATTCTGGCAGGGGTTCTGGACGAGCAGTACTTC. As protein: CASSILAGVLDEQYF.

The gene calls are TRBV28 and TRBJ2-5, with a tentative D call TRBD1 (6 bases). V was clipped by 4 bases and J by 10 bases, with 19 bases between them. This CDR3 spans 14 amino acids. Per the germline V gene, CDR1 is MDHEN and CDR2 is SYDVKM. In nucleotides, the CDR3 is TGTGCCAGCAGTTCGACCGATATCAGGGGTCTCCAGTACTTC. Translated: CASSSTDIRGLQYF. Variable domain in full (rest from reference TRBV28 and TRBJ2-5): DVKVTQSSRYLVKRTGEKVFLECVQDMDHENMFWYRQDPGLGLRLIYFSYDVKMKEKGDIPEGYSVSREKKERFSLILESASTNQTSMYLCASSSTDIRGLQYFGPGTRLLVL.

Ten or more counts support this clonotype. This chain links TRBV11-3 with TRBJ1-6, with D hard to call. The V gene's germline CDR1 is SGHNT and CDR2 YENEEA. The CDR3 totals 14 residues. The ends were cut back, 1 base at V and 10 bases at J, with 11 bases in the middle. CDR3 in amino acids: CASSLGGVGSPLHF. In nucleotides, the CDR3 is TGTGCCAGCAGCTTAGGTGGGGTAGGATCACCCCTCCACTTT.

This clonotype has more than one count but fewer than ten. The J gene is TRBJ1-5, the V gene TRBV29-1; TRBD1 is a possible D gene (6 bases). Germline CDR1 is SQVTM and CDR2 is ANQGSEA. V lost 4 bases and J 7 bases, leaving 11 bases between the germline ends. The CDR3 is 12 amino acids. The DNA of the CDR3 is TGCAGCGTTGGGGCAGGGGACCAGCCCCAGCATTTT. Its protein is CSVGAGDQPQHF.

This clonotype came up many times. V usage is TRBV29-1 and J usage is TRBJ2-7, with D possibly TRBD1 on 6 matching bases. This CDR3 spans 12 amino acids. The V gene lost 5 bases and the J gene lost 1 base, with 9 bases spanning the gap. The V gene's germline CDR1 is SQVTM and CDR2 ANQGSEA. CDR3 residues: CSVKTGSYEQYF. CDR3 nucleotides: TGCAGCGTTAAGACAGGTTCCTACGAGCAGTACTTC.